Below are 25 T cell receptor beta chains sequenced from a single sample in a study of neurological immune-mediated disorders. TCRdb independently ran MiXCR on the 5' RACE reads; one entry per CDR3 protein. Of tens of thousands of distinct CDR3 sequences in the sample, 6.7% were seen once. Sequenced material: PBMCs. All receptors derive from a woman between 40 and 55 years old in good health.

In its sample, this clonotype was seen many times. The chain recombines TRBV5-1 with TRBJ2-7; 12 nucleotides line up with TRBD2. Germline values: CDR1 SGHRS, CDR2 YFSETQ. V gave up 0 bases and J gave up 2 bases; unmatched junction bases: 6. The CDR3 contains 17 residues. The CDR3 loop is CASSLGLAGARAYEQYF. DNA for the CDR3: TGCGCCAGCAGCTTGGGACTAGCGGGAGCGCGAGCCTACGAGCAGTACTTC. Full variable domain (missing parts from reference TRBV5-1 and TRBJ2-7): KAGVTQTPRYLIKTRGQQVTLSCSPISGHRSVSWYQQTPGQGLQFLFEYFSETQRNKGNFPGRFSGRQFSNSRSEMNVSTLELGDSALYLCASSLGLAGARAYEQYFGPGTRLTVT.

The V gene is TRBV13, the J gene TRBJ2-7, with a possible D match to TRBD1 (6 bases). Germline V CDR1 and CDR2: PRHDT, FYEKMQ (reference sequence). This CDR3 has 14 amino acids. Trimming left V 5 bases short and J 0 bases short, with 11 bases between. Here the CDR3 DNA reads TGTGCCAGCAGCGCGAGGGACACCTCCTACGAGCAGTACTTC. Residues: CASSARDTSYEQYF.

This clonotype is labeled medium-sized. The chain couples TRBV20-1 to TRBJ1-2; D ambiguous. Trimming cost V 4 bases and J 8 bases, with 23 bases left between them. Germline V gene sequence: CDR1 DFQATT, CDR2 SNEGSKA (reference sequence). The CDR3 is made up of 15 amino acids. The CDR3 spells CSAIRVGGLLGGYTF. CDR3 nucleotides: TGCAGTGCTATAAGGGTAGGAGGGCTCCTTGGAGGCTACACCTTC.

This clonotype was counted at least ten times. The chain joins TRBV28 to TRBJ2-1; TRBD1 is a possible D gene (6 bases). Trimming cost V 5 bases and J 8 bases, with 19 bases left between them. In germline, CDR1 is MDHEN, CDR2 SYDVKM. The CDR3 consists of 15 residues. The CDR3 DNA reads TGTGCCAGCAGTCCACCAGGGGTCCCCGTTTATGAGCAGTTCTTC. It encodes CASSPPGVPVYEQFF.

This clonotype has ten or more counts. This chain joins TRBV7-2 and TRBJ2-7; maybe TRBD2 (5 bases). V was cut by 4 bases and J by 3 bases, with 10 bases left in between. The CDR3 totals 13 residues. The germline V gene encodes CDR1 SGHTA and CDR2 FQGNSA. CDR3 protein: CASSSARGYEQYF. The CDR3 DNA is TGTGCCAGCAGCTCCGCCCGGGGCTACGAGCAGTACTTC. The complete variable domain, with remaining parts taken from reference TRBV7-2 and TRBJ2-7, reads GAGVSQSPSNKVTEKGKDVELRCDPISGHTALYWYRQSLGQGLEFLIYFQGNSAPDKSGLPSDRFSAERTGGSVSTLTIQRTQQEDSAVYLCASSSARGYEQYFGPGTRLTVT.

This clonotype showed up many times. The V call is TRBV19, the J call TRBJ2-1; 7 bases are a match to TRBD2. The CDR3 runs 15 residues. Germline V gene sequence: CDR1 LNHDA, CDR2 SQIVND (reference sequence). V trimming: 3 bases; J trimming: 4 bases; junction bases outside the gene matches: 6. The CDR3 nucleotides are TGTGCCAGTAGTATGGTAGCGGGCCGATACAATGAGCAGTTCTTC. Its protein product is CASSMVAGRYNEQFF.

This clonotype was detected ten times or more. The chain uses TRBV20-1 and TRBJ2-1; 7 positions match TRBD1. The J segment lost 6 bases and the V segment lost 2 bases, leaving 10 bases of the junction unmatched. CDR3 length: 15 amino acids. The germline V gene encodes CDR1 DFQATT and CDR2 SNEGSKA (reference sequence). CDR3 bases: TGCAGTGCTAGACGTACAGGGGTTGGGGGCAATGAGCAGTTCTTC. Encoded protein: CSARRTGVGGNEQFF.

In its sample, this clonotype was seen many times. The V and J genes are TRBV20-1 and TRBJ2-7; D ambiguous. V lost 3 bases to trimming and J lost 7 bases, with 10 bases between them. Germline V lookup: CDR1 DFQATT, CDR2 SNEGSKA (reference sequence). The CDR3 runs 11 residues. DNA of the CDR3: TGCAGTGCTAGCCCAGAAGGAGAGCAGTACTTC. Translated: CSASPEGEQYF.

This clonotype came up many times. V gene TRBV18 combines with J gene TRBJ2-3, with 11 nucleotides matching TRBD2. This CDR3 has 16 amino acids. The V gene end was trimmed by 3 bases and the J gene end by 7 bases; junction bases not matched to a gene: 9. The germline V gene has CDR1 KGHSH and CDR2 LQKENI. This CDR3 is CASSPLAGGVLNTQYF. CDR3 coding DNA: TGTGCCAGCTCACCGCTAGCGGGAGGCGTCTTGAATACGCAGTATTTT.

In its sample, this clonotype is medium-sized. The chain is built from TRBV6-5 and TRBJ1-2, with no clear D. Germline CDR1 is MNHEY and CDR2 is SVGAGI. The ends were cut back, 5 bases at V and 2 bases at J, with 9 bases in the middle. The CDR3 has 13 residues. This CDR3 is CASSKTRNYGYTF. The CDR3 region has the DNA TGTGCCAGCAGTAAGACAAGGAACTATGGCTACACCTTC.

The table lists this clonotype with many counts. The chain recombines TRBV7-9 with TRBJ2-2; 11 positions match TRBD2. This CDR3 has 17 residues. CDR1 and CDR2 (germline): SEHNR, FQNEAQ (reference sequence). V trimming: 6 bases; J trimming: 3 bases; junction bases outside the gene matches: 9. In DNA form, the CDR3 reads TGTGCCAGCAGACCACAACTAGCGGGAGAGGACACCGGGGAGCTGTTTTTT. Its protein is CASRPQLAGEDTGELFF.

This clonotype showed up many times. The V call is TRBV6-6, the J call TRBJ2-7, with 11 bases fitting TRBD2. Losses at the gene ends were 5 bases for V and 3 bases for J; bases not matched to a gene: 3. Germline CDR1 reads MNHNY; CDR2 reads SVGAGI (reference sequence). The CDR3 sequence is 14 residues long. CDR3 sequence reads: CASSNSGGGYEQYF. CDR3 nucleotides: TGTGCCAGCAGTAATAGCGGGGGGGGCTACGAGCAGTACTTC.

This clonotype has ten or more counts. This chain links TRBV28 with TRBJ2-7, with 7 bases lining up with TRBD1. V trimming: 6 bases; J trimming: 6 bases; junction bases outside the gene matches: 11. The CDR3 is 14 amino acids. Germline loops: CDR1 MDHEN, CDR2 SYDVKM. The chain's CDR3 is CASRGAGGSAEQYF. CDR3 in DNA: TGTGCCAGCAGAGGCGCAGGGGGATCTGCCGAGCAGTACTTC.

This clonotype was found many times. V and J are TRBV5-1 and TRBJ2-1, with D possibly TRBD2 on 6 matching bases. The CDR3 consists of 16 residues. CDR1 is SGHRS and CDR2 is YFSETQ in the germline V gene. V dropped 2 bases and J dropped 7 bases, with 19 bases sitting between them. In DNA, the CDR3 is TGCGCCAGCAGCTTTTCGGGAGATAGCGTGTGGAATGAGCAGTTCTTC. Residues: CASSFSGDSVWNEQFF.

This clonotype appeared many times. J is TRBJ2-4 and V is TRBV21-1; the listed D gene, TRBD2, was not tested against the DNA. TRBV21-1 is a documented pseudogene. CDR3 length equals 17 residues. In DNA form, the CDR3 reads TGTGCCAGCAGCAACGGGGGGGGATCAGTATCCAAAAACATTCAGTACTTC. Translated, it gives CASSNGGGSVSKNIQYF.

There are many counts of this clonotype. This chain connects TRBV7-2 to TRBJ2-1; possibly TRBD2 for D (5 bases). The CDR3 is made up of 15 amino acids. Germline V gene sequence: CDR1 SGHTA, CDR2 FQGNSA. V lost 5 bases and J lost 3, with 14 bases in between. CDR3 protein: CASSRASGNYNEQFF. The CDR3, as DNA: TGTGCCAGCAGCCGAGCCTCGGGGAACTACAATGAGCAGTTCTTC.

There are many counts of this clonotype. This chain connects TRBV28 to TRBJ1-4; tentative D call: TRBD1 (5 bases). CDR1 is MDHEN, CDR2 SYDVKM, per germline. Trimming pared 6 bases from V and 5 bases from J, leaving 16 bases between. The CDR3 is made up of 15 amino acids. The CDR3 DNA is TGTGCCAGCAGGAGTGCGGGGCTAGAAAATGAAAAACTGTTTTTT. This translates into CASRSAGLENEKLFF.

The chain employs TRBV7-2 and TRBJ2-7, with 11 bases that match TRBD1. Germline CDR1 and CDR2: SGHTA and FQGNSA. Losses at the gene ends were 3 bases for V and 7 bases for J; bases not matched to a gene: 5. The CDR3 runs 14 residues. CDR3 region: CASSLWTGGIEQYF. The CDR3, as DNA: TGTGCCAGCAGCTTGTGGACAGGGGGCATAGAGCAGTACTTC.

This clonotype was counted at least ten times. This rearrangement joins TRBV20-1 to TRBJ2-2; 7 nucleotides align to TRBD2. Germline values: CDR1 DFQATT, CDR2 SNEGSKA (reference sequence). The CDR3 loop spans 12 amino acids. V lost 4 bases to trimming and J lost 7 bases; unmatched junction nucleotides: 3. CDR3 coding DNA: TGCAGTGCTAAGCGGGACGGCGGGGAGCTGTTTTTT. Amino acid sequence: CSAKRDGGELFF.

This clonotype was counted many times. Germline is not matched at one junction end, which may reflect a read error. This chain joins TRBV7-2 and TRBJ2-7; D is unclear. Germline V gene data show CDR1 as SGHTA and CDR2 as FQGNSA. The CDR3 sequence is 13 residues long. The CDR3 spells CASSLTPSFEQYF. The CDR3 DNA sequence: TGTGCCAGCAGCTTAACCCCATCCTTCGAGCAGTACTTC.

This clonotype was detected many times. The genes are TRBV20-1 and TRBJ2-1; no reliable D call. The germline V and J ends were trimmed by 0 bases and 4 bases, with 1 base remaining between them. CDR1 and CDR2 from the germline V gene are DFQATT and SNEGSKA (reference sequence). The CDR3 runs to 11 residues. For the CDR3, the DNA is TGCAGTGCTAGAGAGTACAATGAGCAGTTCTTC. Amino acid sequence: CSAREYNEQFF.

V gene TRBV9 combines with J gene TRBJ2-7, with 10 nucleotides matching TRBD2. V trimming: 4 bases; J trimming: 5 bases; junction bases outside the gene matches: 12. This CDR3 comprises 16 residues. Germline values: CDR1 SGDLS, CDR2 YYNGEE. The CDR3 nucleotides are TGTGCCAGCAGCCCATCCAGCGGGAGGGCCTCTGACGAGCAGTACTTC. It translates to CASSPSSGRASDEQYF.

This clonotype has at least ten counts. This chain links TRBV11-2 with TRBJ2-5; a possible D gene is TRBD2 (6 bases). V was clipped by 6 bases and J by 5 bases, with 13 bases between them. Germline V CDR1 and CDR2: SGHAT, FQNNGV. This CDR3 comprises 13 residues. CDR3 residues: CASRSSGRETQYF. The DNA for the CDR3 is TGTGCCAGCAGGTCCTCGGGGAGGGAGACCCAGTACTTC.

This clonotype was picked up many times. This chain joins TRBV7-6 and TRBJ2-3, with TRBD2 matching 9 bases. The trim removed 5 bases at V and 4 bases at J, leaving 7 bases unmatched. The CDR3 runs to 15 residues. Germline CDR1 and CDR2: SGHVS and FNYEAQ. CDR3 protein: CASSTGTSMPDTQYF. The CDR3, as DNA: TGTGCCAGCAGCACCGGGACTAGCATGCCAGATACGCAGTATTTT.

This sequence joins TRBV28 and TRBJ2-2; possible D gene TRBD2, 5 bases. CDR1 and CDR2 (germline): MDHEN, SYDVKM. This CDR3 spans 19 amino acids. Trimming left V 3 bases short and J 1 base short, with 21 bases between. The CDR3 DNA is TGTGCCAGCAGTTTTGTCCGGGGAAGCACTAGGGAGAACACCGGGGAGCTGTTTTTT. Translating gives CASSFVRGSTRENTGELFF. Full variable domain (missing parts from reference TRBV28 and TRBJ2-2): DVKVTQSSRYLVKRTGEKVFLECVQDMDHENMFWYRQDPGLGLRLIYFSYDVKMKEKGDIPEGYSVSREKKERFSLILESASTNQTSMYLCASSFVRGSTRENTGELFFGEGSRLTVL.